A single sample gave rise to the 10 T cell receptor beta chains below, sequenced in a study of cytomegalovirus exposure and HLA in healthy donors. 60 Vbeta and 13 Jbeta primers were used in PCR. Clones were sequenced by immunoSEQ multiplex PCR, and TCRdb holds only the in-frame ones, with some missing. This sample has 140,000 to 150,000 clones; 60% to 85% occur once, and the top ten carry 6% to 8.5%. The sample comprised PBMCs. The source of these receptors is a man aged 25-40 years in good health and CMV-seronegative.

CDR3 coding DNA: TGCGCCAGCAGCTCGACAGGAACTAGCACAGATACGCAGTATTTT. Protein: CASSSTGTSTDTQYF. The gene calls are TRBV5-1 and TRBJ2-3, with D perhaps TRBD1 (6 bases). The CDR3 length is 15 residues. V lost 3 bases and J 0 bases, leaving 11 bases between the germline ends. Per germline, CDR1 SGHRS and CDR2 YFSETQ.

The gene calls are TRBV4-1 and TRBJ2-1, with 7 bases aligning to TRBD2. V lost 4 bases and J lost 6; bases outside the gene matches: 12. Germline V lookup: CDR1 MGHRA, CDR2 YSYEKL. The CDR3 has 16 residues. The CDR3 region is CASSRSPLASGNEQFF. The DNA of the CDR3 is TGCGCCAGCAGCCGCAGCCCCTTAGCTAGCGGCAATGAGCAGTTCTTC.

The rearrangement joins TRBV30 to TRBJ1-2, with D unresolved. Germline loops: CDR1 GTSNPN, CDR2 SVGIG (reference sequence). The CDR3 has 14 residues. Trimming took 2 bases from V and 4 from J, leaving 14 bases between them. CDR3 nucleotides: TGTGCCTGGAGTACGGGATTTGGTAGCTATGGCTACACCTTC. This codes for CAWSTGFGSYGYTF. The entire variable domain, with the rest obtained from reference TRBV30 and TRBJ1-2, is as follows: SQTIHQWPATLVQPVGSPLSLECTVEGTSNPNLYWYRQAAGRGLQLLFYSVGIGQISSEVPQNLSASRPQDRQFILSSKKLLLSDSGFYLCAWSTGFGSYGYTFGSGTRLTVV.

This clone appeared once. The rearrangement uses TRBV9 and TRBJ2-1; 10 positions agree with TRBD2. Unmatched junction bases numbered 11, after V lost 0 bases and J lost 8 bases. CDR1 is SGDLS, CDR2 YYNGEE, per germline. This CDR3 spans 17 amino acids. The CDR3 DNA is TGTGCCAGCAGCGTAGGGTCTCTAGCGGGAGTGGCCGATGAGCAGTTCTTC. Its translation is CASSVGSLAGVADEQFF.

The chain employs TRBV28 and TRBJ1-2; 11 positions agree with TRBD1. The V and J ends lost 6 bases and 6 bases, in that order; junction bases with no gene match: 9. The CDR3 is made up of 15 amino acids. Looked up from germline, CDR1 is MDHEN and CDR2 is SYDVKM. The CDR3 DNA reads as TGTGCCAGCAGCCGAGGGACAGGGGGACTAGATGGCTACACCTTC. It translates to CASSRGTGGLDGYTF.

This clone was counted a few times. This chain uses TRBV28 with TRBJ2-5; possibly TRBD1 for D (6 bases). The V and J ends lost 5 bases and 4 bases respectively, with 14 bases between them. The V gene's germline CDR1 is MDHEN and CDR2 SYDVKM. The CDR3 is 14 residues long. CDR3 loop: CASSPRDNRETQYF. As DNA, the CDR3 is TGTGCCAGCAGTCCTCGGGACAACCGAGAGACCCAGTACTTC.

The V and J genes are TRBV19 and TRBJ1-5; D perhaps matches TRBD1 (5 bases). Germline CDR1 LNHDA, CDR2 SQIVND (reference sequence). CDR3 length: 16 amino acids. The V gene lost 3 bases and the J gene lost 2 bases, with 14 bases spanning the gap. The CDR3 coding sequence is TGTGCCAGTAGTATTGGGGCAGGCCTTGGCAATCAGCCCCAGCATTTT. Its translation is CASSIGAGLGNQPQHF.

The chain carries TRBV6-5 and TRBJ2-7, with 9 bases matching TRBD2. Trimming cost V 0 bases and J 1 base; bases outside gene matches: 1. Germline CDR1 is MNHEY and CDR2 is SVGAGI. The CDR3 has 15 amino acids. The CDR3 nucleotides are TGTGCCAGCAGTTACTCGACTAGCGGTTCCTACGAGCAGTACTTC. Amino acids: CASSYSTSGSYEQYF.

V usage is TRBV9 and J usage is TRBJ1-3; tentative D call: TRBD1 (5 bases). The germline V gene encodes CDR1 SGDLS and CDR2 YYNGEE. Between the trimmed V and J ends, which lost 0 bases and 0 bases, there was a span of 13 bases. The CDR3 totals 17 residues. This CDR3 reads CASSVGAGHSSGNTIYF. Written as DNA, the CDR3 is TGTGCCAGCAGCGTAGGTGCAGGACATAGCTCTGGAAACACCATATATTTT.

The V and J genes are TRBV11-2 and TRBJ2-2; perhaps TRBD2 as D (5 bases). Per the germline V gene, CDR1 is SGHAT and CDR2 is FQNNGV. The CDR3 totals 16 residues. Trimming pared 1 base from V and 5 bases from J, leaving 14 bases between. The DNA for the CDR3 is TGTGCCAGCAGCTTAGTCCTCGGGAAGAAGACCGGGGAGCTGTTTTTT. Protein sequence: CASSLVLGKKTGELFF.